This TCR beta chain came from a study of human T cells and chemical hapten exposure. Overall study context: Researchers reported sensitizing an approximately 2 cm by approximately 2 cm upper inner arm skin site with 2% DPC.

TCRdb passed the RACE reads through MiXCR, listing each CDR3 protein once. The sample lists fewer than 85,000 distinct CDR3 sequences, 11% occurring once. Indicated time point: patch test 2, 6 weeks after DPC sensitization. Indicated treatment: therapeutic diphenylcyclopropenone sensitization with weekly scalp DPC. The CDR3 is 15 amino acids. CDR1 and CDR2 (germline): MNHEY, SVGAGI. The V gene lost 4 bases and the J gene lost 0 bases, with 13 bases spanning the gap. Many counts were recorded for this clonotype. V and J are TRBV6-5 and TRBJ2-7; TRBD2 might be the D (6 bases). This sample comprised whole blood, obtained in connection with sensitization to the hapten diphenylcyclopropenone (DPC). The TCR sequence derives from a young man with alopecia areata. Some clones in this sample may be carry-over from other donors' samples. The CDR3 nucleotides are TGTGCCAGCAGTTCAACCCCCGGGGGCTCCTACGAGCAGTACTTC. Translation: CASSSTPGGSYEQYF.